This T cell receptor beta chain was retrieved from a study of PD-L1 blockade in urothelial cancer. For the study at large: Blood samples contained a median about 150,000 T cells.

This clone appeared a single time. Measured with immunoSEQ multiplex PCR; TCRdb has only the in-frame clones, and not every one. The sample includes 84,000 or so clones, more than 70% of them seen just once. Time point here: pretreatment peripheral blood. This sequence was found in a man aged 55 to 70 with urothelial cancer. The specimen comprised PBMCs, sampled around atezolizumab (anti-PD-L1) treatment.

CDR3 coding DNA: TGTGCCAGCAGTTCGGGGACAGTAGCTAACTATGGCTACACCTTC. The encoded protein is CASSSGTVANYGYTF. The rearrangement uses TRBV7-9 and TRBJ1-2, with 7 bases matching TRBD1. CDR1 and CDR2 from the germline V gene are SEHNR and FQNEAQ (reference sequence). V lost 6 bases to trimming and J lost 0 bases; unmatched junction nucleotides: 7. CDR3 length: 15 residues.